Here is one T cell receptor beta chain with its context. Its antigen is undetermined. The sample originates from a study of graft-versus-host responses after intestinal transplantation. Study-wide context: Every transplant recipient was induced with anti-thymocyte globulin, then maintained on tacrolimus and steroids for around 3 years.

Study results and caveats: Subjects displaying graft-donor T cell macrochimerism possessed elevated graft-versus-host to host-versus-graft clonal ratios inside allografts. GvH clones occurred in recipient marrow; some first appeared in ileum or blood.

Profiled with immunoSEQ multiplex PCR; TCRdb holds only in-frame clones, not every one. The repertoire has 75,000 to 95,000 clones, 93% of them found once; the top ten carry approximately 2%. Looked up from germline, CDR1 is LGHNA and CDR2 is YSLEER. The CDR3 totals 15 residues. V was trimmed by 1 base and J by 8 bases, leaving 17 bases between them. Source: unstimulated CD8+ T cells sorted from spleen or lymph node cells, taken before intestinal transplant. The sequence derives from a human donor who received an intestinal transplant. This chain connects TRBV4-3 to TRBJ1-1; maybe TRBD1 (6 bases). CDR3 in DNA: TGCGCCAGCAGCCAAGGTTTGGGACAAACGATAGAAGCTTTCTTT. Amino acid sequence: CASSQGLGQTIEAFF.